The 29 T cell receptor beta chains listed next were all sequenced from one sample in a study of blood T cell repertoires in COVID-19. Profiling relied on immunoSEQ multiplex PCR, and the TCRdb table lists in-frame clones only, not all of them. This table has 88,000 or so clones, approximately 84% appearing once. Material for sequencing was peripheral blood. These receptors all come from a man aged 55-75 years with acute or convalescent COVID-19.

V gene TRBV19 combines with J gene TRBJ1-5, with 7 bases aligning to TRBD1. CDR1 and CDR2 from the germline V gene are LNHDA and SQIVND (reference sequence). This CDR3 comprises 15 residues. V dropped 7 bases and J dropped 3; count of bases not matched to a gene: 9. The CDR3 DNA reads as TGTGCCAGTACAAGACAGGGCTACGCCAATCAGCCCCAGCATTTT. Its protein product is CASTRQGYANQPQHF.

The gene calls are TRBV10-3 and TRBJ1-6; unclear D gene. The ends were cut back, 1 base at V and 6 bases at J, with 7 bases in the middle. Germline V lookup: CDR1 ENHRY, CDR2 SYGVKD. The CDR3 loop spans 14 amino acids. Here the CDR3 DNA reads TGTGCCATCAGTGAGTTACAGAGTAATTCACCCCTCCACTTT. Its protein product is CAISELQSNSPLHF.

The chain has TRBV24-1 and TRBJ2-5; TRBD1 aligns across 7 bases. The CDR3 runs 15 residues. The junction had 4 bases not matched to a gene; V was cut back by 3 bases and J by 1 base. Looked up from germline, CDR1 is KGHDR and CDR2 is SFDVKD. CDR3 amino acids: CATSDPHRGQETQYF. Written as DNA, the CDR3 is TGTGCCACCAGTGATCCCCACAGGGGCCAAGAGACCCAGTACTTC.

This chain uses TRBV5-1 with TRBJ2-2; D gene ambiguous. CDR1 and CDR2 from the germline V gene are SGHRS and YFSETQ. This CDR3 has 15 amino acids. V gave up 0 bases and J gave up 0 bases, with 6 bases separating them. This chain's CDR3 is CASSLERANTGELFF. The DNA for the CDR3 is TGCGCCAGCAGCTTGGAGAGAGCGAACACCGGGGAGCTGTTTTTT. Together with reference TRBV5-1 and TRBJ2-2, the CDR3 gives the full variable domain: KAGVTQTPRYLIKTRGQQVTLSCSPISGHRSVSWYQQTPGQGLQFLFEYFSETQRNKGNFPGRFSGRQFSNSRSEMNVSTLELGDSALYLCASSLERANTGELFFGEGSRLTVL.

This clone appeared once. The chain combines TRBV5-5 with TRBJ2-7; D remains ambiguous. The CDR3 runs to 14 residues. Germline lookup yields CDR1 SGHKS and CDR2 YYEKEE (reference sequence). Between the trimmed V and J ends, which lost 1 base and 7 bases, there was a span of 15 bases. This CDR3 is CASSLRLLPGEQYF. The CDR3 region has the DNA TGTGCCAGCAGCTTGAGACTTCTACCTGGGGAGCAGTACTTC.

The chain recombines TRBV11-2 with TRBJ1-2; tentative D call: TRBD1 (5 bases). V was cut by 7 bases and J by 3 bases, with 15 bases left in between. The CDR3 runs to 14 residues. Germline V gene sequence: CDR1 SGHAT, CDR2 FQNNGV. The CDR3 sequence is CASTQRSGYYGYTF. In DNA form, the CDR3 reads TGTGCCAGCACCCAGAGGTCAGGGTACTATGGCTACACCTTC.

In its sample, this clone was seen once. J is TRBJ2-7 and V is TRBV28; 10 positions agree with TRBD2. V was pared by 5 bases and J by 4 bases, with 8 bases of the junction left unmatched. Per germline, CDR1 MDHEN and CDR2 SYDVKM. The CDR3 is 15 amino acids. As DNA, the CDR3 is TGTGCCAGCAGTAACTATAGCGGGAGGCATTACGAGCAGTACTTC. Residues: CASSNYSGRHYEQYF.

The chain links TRBV3-1 (or the pseudogene TRBV3-2) to TRBJ1-1; 12 nucleotides align to TRBD1. Germline V gene lookup returns CDR1 LGHDT and CDR2 YNNKEL (reference sequence). The CDR3 loop spans 21 amino acids. Trimming at V came to 0 bases and at J to 2 bases, leaving 16 bases not matched to a gene. CDR3 in amino acids: CASSQDIRDRGRVFSNTEAFF. The DNA of the CDR3 is TGTGCCAGCAGCCAAGATATCCGGGACAGGGGGCGCGTTTTTTCTAACACTGAAGCTTTCTTT.

The chain joins TRBV24-1 to TRBJ2-3; D uncertain. Trimming pared 3 bases from V and 6 bases from J, leaving 6 bases between. The CDR3 consists of 12 residues. The germline V gene has CDR1 KGHDR and CDR2 SFDVKD. The CDR3 sequence: CATSDPGDTQYF. The CDR3 nucleotides are TGTGCCACCAGTGATCCCGGGGATACGCAGTATTTT.

The V and J genes are TRBV4-3 and TRBJ1-6, with D possibly TRBD1 on 5 matching bases. Trimming took 1 base from V and 0 from J, leaving 13 bases between them. CDR3 length: 18 residues. Germline V gives CDR1 LGHNA, CDR2 YSLEER. The CDR3 bases are TGCGCCAGCAGCCAAGCTGTGGGGGGTAGCTCCTATAATTCACCCCTCCACTTT. Encoded protein: CASSQAVGGSSYNSPLHF.

V and J are TRBV6-2 or TRBV6-3 and TRBJ2-2; 10 bases align to TRBD1. CDR3 length: 17 amino acids. The V and J ends lost 2 bases and 1 base, in that order; junction bases with no gene match: 4. The germline V gene has CDR1 MNHEY and CDR2 SVGEGT. CDR3 bases: TGTGCCAGCAGTTACCCCGGGACAGGGGAGAACACCGGGGAGCTGTTTTTT. Its translation: CASSYPGTGENTGELFF.

CDR3 sequence: CASTLLRQGPGELFF. CDR3 nucleotides: TGTGCCAGCACCCTACTTAGACAGGGCCCCGGGGAGCTGTTTTTT. V usage is TRBV27 and J usage is TRBJ2-2; 7 bases agree with TRBD1. Germline CDR1 MNHEY, CDR2 SMNVEV (reference sequence). CDR3 size: 15 residues. V lost 7 bases, J lost 6 bases, and 11 bases stayed unmatched.

The chain is built from TRBV6-2 or TRBV6-3 and TRBJ1-4; 9 nucleotides match TRBD1. Germline CDR1 MNHEY, CDR2 SVGEGT. The CDR3 length is 15 residues. V shed 6 bases, J shed 8 bases, and the junction held 10 bases outside the gene matches. The CDR3 region has the DNA TGTGCCAGCAGCCTGACCGGGACAGGGACGGAAAAACTGTTTTTT. It encodes CASSLTGTGTEKLFF.

This clone appeared many times. The chain couples TRBV19 to TRBJ2-3, with 7 bases aligning to TRBD1. CDR1 LNHDA and CDR2 SQIVND come from the germline V gene (reference sequence). The CDR3 consists of 13 residues. J gave up 4 bases and V 5 bases, and 3 bases lay outside the gene matches. The CDR3 is CASSETGSDTQYF. CDR3 nucleotide sequence: TGTGCCAGTAGTGAGACAGGGTCAGATACGCAGTATTTT.

This rearrangement joins TRBV7-2 to TRBJ2-3; no firm D call. Deletions cut 2 bases from V and 3 bases from J, with 6 bases between. Germline V gives CDR1 SGHTA, CDR2 FQGNSA. The CDR3 runs to 13 residues. CDR3 amino acids: CASSLPGTDTQYF. The CDR3 DNA is TGTGCCAGCAGCTTACCCGGGACAGATACGCAGTATTTT.

V gene TRBV6-5 combines with J gene TRBJ2-1; 10 nucleotides agree with TRBD2. The CDR3 runs 15 residues. CDR1 is MNHEY and CDR2 is SVGAGI in the germline V gene. V dropped 6 bases and J dropped 8; count of bases not matched to a gene: 10. The CDR3 region is CASRDSGRAGDEQFF. The CDR3, as DNA: TGTGCCAGCAGGGACAGCGGGAGGGCCGGGGATGAGCAGTTCTTC.

The rearrangement links TRBV2 to TRBJ1-2; D perhaps matches TRBD1 (5 bases). Germline V gene lookup returns CDR1 SNHLY and CDR2 FYNNEI. With 1 base removed from V and 1 base from J, the gap between germline ends came to 7 bases. The CDR3 covers 14 residues. The CDR3 region has the DNA TGTGCCAGCAGTGAAGACAGGCTTAACTATGGCTACACCTTC. It translates to CASSEDRLNYGYTF.

This clone was seen a few times. The chain joins TRBV18 to TRBJ2-7; 10 nucleotides match TRBD1. This CDR3 has 15 residues. The J segment lost 6 bases and the V segment lost 3 bases, leaving 8 bases of the junction unmatched. Germline loops: CDR1 KGHSH, CDR2 LQKENI. This CDR3 reads CASSPPGQGSSEQYF. The DNA for the CDR3 is TGTGCCAGCTCACCGCCGGGACAGGGGTCGAGCGAGCAGTACTTC.

The rearrangement joins TRBV19 to TRBJ1-3, with a weak D call TRBD1 (5 bases). Germline assignment: CDR1 LNHDA and CDR2 SQIVND (reference sequence). The CDR3 has 14 residues. V gave up 6 bases and J gave up 1 base, with 10 bases separating them. CDR3 in DNA: TGTGCCAGTAGAGAGCAGGGATCTGGAAACACCATATATTTT. Protein sequence: CASREQGSGNTIYF.

The genes are TRBV19 and TRBJ1-5, with D possibly matching TRBD1 (5 bases). The CDR3 has 13 residues. Germline values: CDR1 LNHDA, CDR2 SQIVND (reference sequence). The V end lost 7 bases, the J end lost 6 bases, and 13 bases lay between the germline ends. The CDR3 DNA sequence: TGTGCCAGTAAATGGCGGGGGAGTCAGCCCCAGCATTTT. This sequence encodes CASKWRGSQPQHF.

This chain links TRBV6-6 with TRBJ2-3; D gene ambiguous. CDR3 length equals 16 residues. V lost 5 bases, J lost 1 base, and 16 bases lay in between. Per the germline V gene, CDR1 is MNHNY and CDR2 is SVGAGI (reference sequence). In DNA form, the CDR3 reads TGTGCCAGCAGTACAGAACCCCGAACGGGCACAGATACGCAGTATTTT. Its protein is CASSTEPRTGTDTQYF.

The chain uses TRBV6-6 and TRBJ2-7; possible D gene TRBD2, 8 bases. This CDR3 comprises 15 residues. V dropped 5 bases and J dropped 3 bases, with 17 bases sitting between them. The V gene's germline CDR1 is MNHNY and CDR2 SVGAGI (reference sequence). CDR3 region: CASSPGGAGGYEQYF. The CDR3 DNA is TGTGCCAGCAGTCCCGGGGGGGCAGGGGGCTACGAGCAGTACTTC.

The CDR3 spells CASKVRETQYF. The CDR3 nucleotides are TGCGCCAGCAAAGTCAGAGAGACCCAGTACTTC. The chain has TRBV5-1 and TRBJ2-5, with D unclear. Germline lookup yields CDR1 SGHRS and CDR2 YFSETQ. Trimming removed 6 bases from V and 4 bases from J, with 7 bases in between. The CDR3 runs to 11 residues. The variable domain in full, completed from reference TRBV5-1 and TRBJ2-5, reads KAGVTQTPRYLIKTRGQQVTLSCSPISGHRSVSWYQQTPGQGLQFLFEYFSETQRNKGNFPGRFSGRQFSNSRSEMNVSTLELGDSALYLCASKVRETQYFGPGTRLLVL.

The chain combines TRBV5-1 with TRBJ1-3; D ambiguous. CDR3 size: 15 residues. V was shortened by 4 bases and J by 2 bases, with 13 bases between the two germline ends. CDR1 is SGHRS, CDR2 YFSETQ, per germline. This chain's CDR3 is CASSTGDEAGNTIYF. The CDR3 DNA reads as TGCGCCAGCAGCACCGGAGACGAGGCTGGAAACACCATATATTTT.

The chain has TRBV7-2 and TRBJ1-5; D is ambiguous. Trimming removed 3 bases at V and 5 bases at J, with 8 bases between. This CDR3 region has 13 residues. The germline V gene has CDR1 SGHTA and CDR2 FQGNSA. In nucleotides, the CDR3 is TGTGCCAGCAGCTTGGGAGTTTATCAGCCCCAGCATTTT. It translates to CASSLGVYQPQHF.

The V gene is TRBV11-2, the J gene TRBJ1-4, with D maybe TRBD1 (5 bases). The germline V gene encodes CDR1 SGHAT and CDR2 FQNNGV. The CDR3 spans 16 residues. Trimming shortened V by 1 base and J by 8 bases, and 17 bases separated the two germline ends. The CDR3 region is CASSLATGGLREKLFF. For the CDR3, the DNA is TGTGCCAGCAGCTTAGCTACGGGGGGGTTACGAGAAAAACTGTTTTTT.

The chain links TRBV3-1 (or the pseudogene TRBV3-2) to TRBJ2-5; 9 bases align to TRBD1. The CDR3 loop spans 16 amino acids. V lost 4 bases and J lost 1; bases outside the gene matches: 7. Germline CDR1 and CDR2: LGHDT and YNNKEL (reference sequence). This CDR3 reads CASSRTGGAGQETQYF. The DNA of the CDR3 is TGTGCCAGCAGCCGCACAGGGGGCGCTGGCCAAGAGACCCAGTACTTC.

This chain links TRBV11-2 with TRBJ2-1; 8 nucleotides agree with TRBD1. V lost 5 bases and J lost 8; bases outside the gene matches: 11. The CDR3 is made up of 15 amino acids. Germline V gene sequence: CDR1 SGHAT, CDR2 FQNNGV. The chain's CDR3 is CASSHVADRVDEQFF. The CDR3, as DNA: TGTGCCAGCAGCCACGTTGCGGACAGGGTAGATGAGCAGTTCTTC.

The genes are TRBV19 and TRBJ1-3, with unresolved D. V dropped 3 bases and J dropped 0 bases, with 9 bases sitting between them. CDR3 length equals 15 residues. The germline V gene encodes CDR1 LNHDA and CDR2 SQIVND (reference sequence). DNA of the CDR3: TGTGCCAGTAGTATCCGGGTTAGCTCTGGAAACACCATATATTTT. This translates into CASSIRVSSGNTIYF.